Presented here are 4 T cell receptor beta chains from one specimen sequenced in a study of PD-L1 blockade in urothelial cancer. Time point: pretreatment peripheral blood. Here immunoSEQ multiplex PCR was the method, and the copy in TCRdb shows in-frame clones only, minus some. The table shows roughly 51,000 clones, with 79% occurring only once. Source: PBMCs, taken around atezolizumab (anti-PD-L1) treatment. The receptors were sampled from a man aged 65 to 85 with urothelial cancer.

This chain uses TRBV5-5 with TRBJ1-1; possible D gene TRBD1, 6 bases. The germline V and J ends were trimmed by 2 bases and 1 base, with 9 bases remaining between them. This CDR3 is 14 amino acids long. CDR1 and CDR2 from the germline V gene are SGHKS and YYEKEE (reference sequence). Written as DNA, the CDR3 is TGTGCCAGCAGCTTAGGGGGACCGAACACTGAAGCTTTCTTT. Translating gives CASSLGGPNTEAFF.

This clone came up a few times. The rearrangement links TRBV29-1 to TRBJ1-2; 7 bases fit TRBD1. Germline CDR1 SQVTM, CDR2 ANQGSEA. V lost 7 bases and J lost 0; bases outside the gene matches: 8. The CDR3 spans 14 residues. The DNA for the CDR3 is TGCAGCGGACAGGGTGACGATTCTAACTATGGCTACACCTTC. This encodes CSGQGDDSNYGYTF.

The V and J genes are TRBV19 and TRBJ1-5; D gene ambiguous. V dropped 4 bases and J dropped 5 bases, with 18 bases sitting between them. Germline CDR1 is LNHDA and CDR2 is SQIVND (reference sequence). CDR3 length: 16 amino acids. The CDR3 DNA is TGTGCCAGTAGTACGGTTCGGCAAAAGGAGGATCAGCCCCAGCATTTT. It codes for CASSTVRQKEDQPQHF.

This clone was recorded only once. The chain has TRBV9 and TRBJ1-3; TRBD1 might be the D (6 bases). The CDR3 is 13 amino acids. Germline CDR1 SGDLS, CDR2 YYNGEE. Trimming took off 7 bases at V and 2 bases at J, with 10 bases between the two ends. For the CDR3, the DNA is TGTGCCAGCCGGGGGGCAGCTGGAAACACCATATATTTT. This codes for CASRGAAGNTIYF.